This T cell receptor beta chain derives from a study of T cell responses to AZD1222 COVID-19 vaccine. Study conclusions and caveats: Seropositive AZD1222 recipients at baseline numbered only five to seven. Nearly half of spike-specific TCRs reportedly target variant regions that are unmutated in the B.1.351 and B.1.1.7 variants. There were mostly white British donors and more females than males, and clonal diversity was possibly underestimated. Receipt of two AZD1222 doses was followed by a rise in Spike-specific TCR breadth and depth.

Profiling relied on immunoSEQ multiplex PCR, and the TCRdb table lists in-frame clones only, not all of them. Of some 87,000 clones listed, around 87% are singletons. The germline gives CDR1 MGHRA, CDR2 YSYEKL. This CDR3 spans 16 amino acids. Trimming left V 4 bases short and J 7 bases short, with 19 bases between. Remarks on this clone: Its antigen is not known.

The specimen was peripheral blood, collected on day 0 of AZD1222 vaccination. The clonotype was recovered from an adult in good health. The chain carries TRBV4-1 and TRBJ1-4; possibly TRBD1 for D (6 bases). The CDR3 reads CASSPAGRGTGEKLFF. The CDR3 coding sequence is TGCGCCAGCAGCCCGGCGGGCAGGGGCACTGGTGAAAAACTGTTTTTT.